This T cell receptor (beta chain) was found in a study of blood T cell repertoires in COVID-19. This CDR3 spans 11 amino acids. CDR1 and CDR2 (germline): SGHDT, YYEEEE. V was clipped by 4 bases and J by 5 bases, with 6 bases between them. Here immunoSEQ multiplex PCR was the method, and the copy in TCRdb shows in-frame clones only, minus some. The data hold about 96,000 clones, with over 60% observed a single time. The source is a man aged 50 to 59 who had recovered from COVID-19. This sequence joins TRBV5-6 and TRBJ2-5; D gene ambiguous. The sequencing sample was made of peripheral blood. The CDR3 DNA is TGTGCCAGCAGCCGTACTGAGACCCAGTACTTC. Encoded protein: CASSRTETQYF.